A single sample gave rise to the 4 T cell receptor beta chains below, sequenced in a study of blood T cell repertoires in COVID-19. Method: immunoSEQ multiplex PCR; TCRdb's copy keeps in-frame clones and lacks some. This sample carries about 240,000 clones, approximately 78% of them seen once, and the ten largest clones take under 8.5%. Sequences were obtained from peripheral blood. These receptor sequences come from a woman older than 75 with COVID-19, enrolled during active disease.

This chain joins TRBV18 and TRBJ1-4, with no clear D. CDR1 and CDR2 (germline): KGHSH, LQKENI. CDR3 length: 14 residues. The V end was cut by 3 bases, the J end by 8 bases, with 13 bases between. For the CDR3, the DNA is TGTGCCAGCTCACCGCAATCTGGGAGGGAAAAACTGTTTTTT. Protein sequence: CASSPQSGREKLFF.

The chain is built from TRBV3-1 (or the pseudogene TRBV3-2) and TRBJ1-3; D is perhaps TRBD1 (6 bases). V was shortened by 0 bases and J by 3 bases, with 18 bases between the two germline ends. CDR3 length: 18 residues. Germline CDR1 reads LGHDT; CDR2 reads YNNKEL (reference sequence). The CDR3 nucleotides read TGTGCCAGCAGCCAAGATCGAGCTTCTGGGGGCTATGGAAACACCATATATTTT. It specifies CASSQDRASGGYGNTIYF.

The chain recombines TRBV20-1 with TRBJ2-5; D gene uncertain. Trimming stripped 6 bases from V and 5 bases from J, with 7 bases between. The CDR3 length is 10 residues. Germline CDR1 and CDR2: DFQATT and SNEGSKA (reference sequence). The CDR3 reads CSALEETQYF. The DNA for the CDR3 is TGCAGTGCCCTAGAGGAGACCCAGTACTTC.

The chain employs TRBV19 and TRBJ1-2; D possibly corresponds to TRBD1 (6 bases). CDR1 and CDR2 from the germline V gene are LNHDA and SQIVND (reference sequence). V dropped 6 bases and J dropped 8 bases, with 19 bases sitting between them. This CDR3 is 14 amino acids long. The CDR3 nucleotides read TGTGCCAGTAGAGCCACAGGGAGAGATAACGGCTACACCTTC. Encoded protein: CASRATGRDNGYTF.